This entry describes one T cell receptor (beta chain). This sample is part of a study of blood T cell repertoires in COVID-19. Overall study: Collection of acute and convalescent COVID-19 samples took place in the United States, Italy and Spain. Sample material is recorded as cDNA or gDNA derived from T cells, B-cell-depleted T cells, or PBMCs.

As originally analysed: Cell counts per sample came from amplifying reference gene primers. Libraries were prepared by immunoSEQ multiplex PCR; TCRdb keeps only in-frame clonotypes and omits some of them. V and J calls and clone size are as listed in that table; D and trimming were resolved from the DNA. Found here are about 280,000 clones, approximately 89% of them singletons; the top ten hold around 8.8%. Trimming stripped 2 bases from V and 1 base from J, with 15 bases between. Germline CDR1 reads KGHSH; CDR2 reads LQKENI. This CDR3 has 17 residues. The receptor was derived from a man between 40 and 49 years old with active or convalescent COVID-19. The chain recombines TRBV18 with TRBJ2-4, with D uncertain. The sequenced sample consisted of peripheral blood. CDR3 sequence reads: CASSPAVSMLAKNIQYF. The CDR3 coding sequence is TGTGCCAGCTCACCAGCAGTATCCATGCTGGCCAAAAACATTCAGTACTTC.